This TCR beta chain originates from a study of post-analysis software for immune sequencing data. General study points: Among four or five TRBV segments more frequent in patients than controls were TRBV5-6, TRBV5-1 and TRBV20-1. Same-batch preparations were strongly co-clustered by F measure.

This clonotype was recorded a few times. Its antigen is as yet unknown. The V gene lost 4 bases and the J gene lost 7 bases, with 9 bases spanning the gap. Germline V gene lookup returns CDR1 SGHRS and CDR2 YFSETQ. The CDR3 runs 12 residues. Researchers reported that TCR beta cDNA libraries carried unique molecular identifiers. A single record per CDR3 protein comes from TCRdb applying MiXCR to the PCR reads. The sample holds some 890,000 distinct CDR3 sequences, about 57% seen once. Sequencing was performed on blood. This clonotype was obtained from a girl under 18 with multiple sclerosis. The V gene is TRBV5-1, the J gene TRBJ2-1; D gene ambiguous. Here the CDR3 DNA reads TGCGCCAGCAGCCCGCCTCGGAATGAGCAGTTCTTC. As protein: CASSPPRNEQFF.